This T cell receptor (beta chain) was sequenced for a study of radiotherapy plus CTLA-4 blockade in lung cancer. As for the study in general: Objective responses were seen in over 15% of patients, disease control in over 25%. Whole-study results and caveats: Together with interferon-beta, which increased in serum after radiation, early dynamic changes in blood T cell clones were reportedly the best predictors of response. TCR clones of tumor origin grew in blood after radiotherapy plus ipilimumab.

Clones were read by immunoSEQ multiplex PCR, and TCRdb kept only the in-frame ones, dropping some. The table includes more than 90,000 clones, about four fifths detected once. Those with chemo-refractory metastatic non-small-cell lung cancer were treated with focal radiation combined with CTLA-4 blockade using ipilimumab. As to this clone: The antigen remains undetermined.

The CDR3 is 16 residues long. Per the germline V gene, CDR1 is SGHRS and CDR2 is YFSETQ. J gave up 0 bases and V 4 bases, and 5 bases lay outside the gene matches. The sample here was peripheral blood, taken from a patient treated with radiotherapy plus ipilimumab. The source is a human donor with non-small cell lung cancer that progressed on radiotherapy plus ipilimumab. V and J are TRBV5-1 and TRBJ2-7, with 12 bases aligning to TRBD2. CDR3: CASSDLTSGSSYEQYF. CDR3 sequence (DNA): TGCGCCAGCAGCGATCTGACTAGCGGGAGCTCCTACGAGCAGTACTTC. The complete variable domain, with remaining parts taken from reference TRBV5-1 and TRBJ2-7, reads KAGVTQTPRYLIKTRGQQVTLSCSPISGHRSVSWYQQTPGQGLQFLFEYFSETQRNKGNFPGRFSGRQFSNSRSEMNVSTLELGDSALYLCASSDLTSGSSYEQYFGPGTRLTVT.